This is a list of T cell receptor beta chains from one sample in a study of cytomegalovirus exposure and HLA in healthy donors. Assay: immunoSEQ multiplex PCR; the TCRdb copy retains only in-frame clones and omits some. This table holds over 150,000 clones, roughly 84% found once. Sequenced sample: PBMCs. These TCRs come from a man aged 25 to 40 in good health and CMV-seropositive. Both conserved end residues are part of each CDR3. Each record gives: D gene, clone size, V gene, J gene, CDR3 protein, CDR3 DNA. D genes are given only for firm matches. Clone size appears in some rows only: once, few, many, or a class for an expanded clone.

TRBD1	.	TRBV19	TRBJ2-7	CASGTGYEQYF	TGTGCCAGCGGGACAGGGTACGAGCAGTACTTC
TRBD1	.	TRBV6-5	TRBJ1-2	CASSYSRTGRGGYTF	TGTGCCAGCAGTTACTCGAGGACAGGGAGAGGGGGCTACACCTTC
.	.	TRBV19	TRBJ2-1	CASSRLAGGDSYNEQFF	TGTGCCAGTAGCCGATTGGCAGGAGGGGACTCCTACAATGAGCAGTTCTTC
.	.	TRBV5-1	TRBJ1-2	CASSPSGQLNSF	TGCGCCAGCAGCCCCTCCGGACAGCTTAATTCCTTC
TRBD1	.	TRBV6-4	TRBJ1-5	CASSDSTGGNQPQHF	TGTGCCAGCAGTGACTCGACAGGGGGCAATCAGCCCCAGCATTTT
TRBD2	.	TRBV14	TRBJ2-3	CASSRTSGRWYGSTDTQYF	TGTGCCAGCAGCAGGACTAGCGGGCGCTGGTACGGTTCCACAGATACGCAGTATTTT
.	.	TRBV4-3	TRBJ1-2	CASSQDPFLVGAGDGYTF	TGCGCCAGCAGCCAAGATCCTTTCCTCGTGGGGGCAGGGGATGGCTACACCTTC
.	.	TRBV4-1	TRBJ2-1	CASSQLDMLSYNEQFF	TGCGCCAGCAGCCAACTTGACATGCTCTCCTACAATGAGCAGTTCTTC
.	.	TRBV7-6	TRBJ2-1	CASSQTPSDEQFF	TGTGCCAGCAGCCAAACCCCGAGCGATGAGCAGTTCTTC
.	.	TRBV7-3	TRBJ2-1	CASSLRAGNSDEQFF	TGTGCCAGCAGCTTACGCGCGGGAAACAGCGATGAGCAGTTCTTC
TRBD1	.	TRBV19	TRBJ1-3	CASGQGASGNTIYF	TGTGCCAGCGGACAGGGAGCATCTGGAAACACCATATATTTT
TRBD2	.	TRBV5-8	TRBJ2-7	CASTLIRDYSYEQYF	TGTGCCAGCACCCTGATCCGGGACTACTCCTACGAGCAGTACTTC
.	.	TRBV2	TRBJ2-5	CASSNERGETQYF	TGTGCCAGCAGCAATGAGAGGGGGGAGACCCAGTACTTC
.	.	TRBV25-1	TRBJ1-1	CASSGQPNTEAFF	TGTGCCAGCAGTGGACAGCCCAACACTGAAGCTTTCTTT
.	few	TRBV5-6	TRBJ1-3	CASSLDKGVLSGNTIYF	TGTGCCAGCAGCTTGGATAAGGGAGTCCTGTCTGGAAACACCATATATTTT
.	.	TRBV27	TRBJ2-1	CASRLAGAYNEQFF	TGTGCCAGCAGACTTGCCGGGGCCTACAATGAGCAGTTCTTC
.	.	TRBV7-3	TRBJ2-5	CASSYAPGGETQYF	TGTGCCAGCAGCTACGCTCCCGGGGGAGAGACCCAGTACTTC
.	.	TRBV6-5	TRBJ1-2	CASSPLEGFYGYTF	TGTGCCAGCAGTCCCCTAGAGGGCTTCTATGGCTACACCTTC
.	.	TRBV5-4	TRBJ2-3	CASSLVGTRTTDTQYF	TGTGCCAGCAGCTTGGTAGGGACACGGACCACAGATACGCAGTATTTT
TRBD2	.	TRBV7-2	TRBJ2-3	CASSLGLAPGTDTQYF	TGTGCCAGCAGCTTAGGACTAGCACCAGGCACAGATACGCAGTATTTT
TRBD1	.	TRBV9	TRBJ2-7	CASSVAGTGTYEQYF	TGTGCCAGCAGCGTAGCCGGGACAGGTACCTACGAGCAGTACTTC
TRBD2	.	TRBV2	TRBJ2-3	CASSDKAGGNTQYF	TGTGCCAGCAGTGACAAAGCGGGAGGGAATACGCAGTATTTT
TRBD1	.	TRBV4-2	TRBJ2-3	CASSQGTGGADTQYF	TGTGCCAGCAGCCAAGGAACAGGGGGCGCAGATACGCAGTATTTT
.	.	TRBV19	TRBJ2-5	CASTVSGSPQETQYF	TGTGCCAGTACGGTGTCAGGGTCACCCCAAGAGACCCAGTACTTC
.	.	TRBV6-6	TRBJ1-5	CASSYAAEPSNQPQHF	TGTGCCAGCAGTTACGCGGCAGAGCCTAGCAATCAGCCCCAGCATTTT
TRBD2	.	TRBV18	TRBJ2-1	CASSPPGLAGGRGNEQFF	TGTGCCAGCTCACCACCGGGACTAGCGGGAGGTAGAGGCAATGAGCAGTTCTTC
TRBD2	.	TRBV7-3	TRBJ2-3	CASGSGGDTQYF	TGTGCCAGCGGGAGCGGGGGGGATACGCAGTATTTT
TRBD1	.	TRBV5-1	TRBJ2-5	CASSLTGGEQTQYF	TGCGCCAGCAGCTTGACAGGGGGTGAACAGACCCAGTACTTC